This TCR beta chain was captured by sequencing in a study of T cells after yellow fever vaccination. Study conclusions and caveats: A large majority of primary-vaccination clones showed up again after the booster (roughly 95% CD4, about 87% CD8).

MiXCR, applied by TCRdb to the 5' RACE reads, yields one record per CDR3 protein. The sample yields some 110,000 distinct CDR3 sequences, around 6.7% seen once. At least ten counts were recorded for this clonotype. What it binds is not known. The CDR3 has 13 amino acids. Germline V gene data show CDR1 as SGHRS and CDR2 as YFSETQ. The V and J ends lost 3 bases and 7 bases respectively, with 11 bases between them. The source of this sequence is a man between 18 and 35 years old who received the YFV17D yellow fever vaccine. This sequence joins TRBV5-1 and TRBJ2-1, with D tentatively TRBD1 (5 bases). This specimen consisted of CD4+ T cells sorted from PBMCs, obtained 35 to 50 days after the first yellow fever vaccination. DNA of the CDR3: TGCGCCAGCAGCTATAACCAGGGAAATGAGCAGTTCTTC. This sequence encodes CASSYNQGNEQFF.